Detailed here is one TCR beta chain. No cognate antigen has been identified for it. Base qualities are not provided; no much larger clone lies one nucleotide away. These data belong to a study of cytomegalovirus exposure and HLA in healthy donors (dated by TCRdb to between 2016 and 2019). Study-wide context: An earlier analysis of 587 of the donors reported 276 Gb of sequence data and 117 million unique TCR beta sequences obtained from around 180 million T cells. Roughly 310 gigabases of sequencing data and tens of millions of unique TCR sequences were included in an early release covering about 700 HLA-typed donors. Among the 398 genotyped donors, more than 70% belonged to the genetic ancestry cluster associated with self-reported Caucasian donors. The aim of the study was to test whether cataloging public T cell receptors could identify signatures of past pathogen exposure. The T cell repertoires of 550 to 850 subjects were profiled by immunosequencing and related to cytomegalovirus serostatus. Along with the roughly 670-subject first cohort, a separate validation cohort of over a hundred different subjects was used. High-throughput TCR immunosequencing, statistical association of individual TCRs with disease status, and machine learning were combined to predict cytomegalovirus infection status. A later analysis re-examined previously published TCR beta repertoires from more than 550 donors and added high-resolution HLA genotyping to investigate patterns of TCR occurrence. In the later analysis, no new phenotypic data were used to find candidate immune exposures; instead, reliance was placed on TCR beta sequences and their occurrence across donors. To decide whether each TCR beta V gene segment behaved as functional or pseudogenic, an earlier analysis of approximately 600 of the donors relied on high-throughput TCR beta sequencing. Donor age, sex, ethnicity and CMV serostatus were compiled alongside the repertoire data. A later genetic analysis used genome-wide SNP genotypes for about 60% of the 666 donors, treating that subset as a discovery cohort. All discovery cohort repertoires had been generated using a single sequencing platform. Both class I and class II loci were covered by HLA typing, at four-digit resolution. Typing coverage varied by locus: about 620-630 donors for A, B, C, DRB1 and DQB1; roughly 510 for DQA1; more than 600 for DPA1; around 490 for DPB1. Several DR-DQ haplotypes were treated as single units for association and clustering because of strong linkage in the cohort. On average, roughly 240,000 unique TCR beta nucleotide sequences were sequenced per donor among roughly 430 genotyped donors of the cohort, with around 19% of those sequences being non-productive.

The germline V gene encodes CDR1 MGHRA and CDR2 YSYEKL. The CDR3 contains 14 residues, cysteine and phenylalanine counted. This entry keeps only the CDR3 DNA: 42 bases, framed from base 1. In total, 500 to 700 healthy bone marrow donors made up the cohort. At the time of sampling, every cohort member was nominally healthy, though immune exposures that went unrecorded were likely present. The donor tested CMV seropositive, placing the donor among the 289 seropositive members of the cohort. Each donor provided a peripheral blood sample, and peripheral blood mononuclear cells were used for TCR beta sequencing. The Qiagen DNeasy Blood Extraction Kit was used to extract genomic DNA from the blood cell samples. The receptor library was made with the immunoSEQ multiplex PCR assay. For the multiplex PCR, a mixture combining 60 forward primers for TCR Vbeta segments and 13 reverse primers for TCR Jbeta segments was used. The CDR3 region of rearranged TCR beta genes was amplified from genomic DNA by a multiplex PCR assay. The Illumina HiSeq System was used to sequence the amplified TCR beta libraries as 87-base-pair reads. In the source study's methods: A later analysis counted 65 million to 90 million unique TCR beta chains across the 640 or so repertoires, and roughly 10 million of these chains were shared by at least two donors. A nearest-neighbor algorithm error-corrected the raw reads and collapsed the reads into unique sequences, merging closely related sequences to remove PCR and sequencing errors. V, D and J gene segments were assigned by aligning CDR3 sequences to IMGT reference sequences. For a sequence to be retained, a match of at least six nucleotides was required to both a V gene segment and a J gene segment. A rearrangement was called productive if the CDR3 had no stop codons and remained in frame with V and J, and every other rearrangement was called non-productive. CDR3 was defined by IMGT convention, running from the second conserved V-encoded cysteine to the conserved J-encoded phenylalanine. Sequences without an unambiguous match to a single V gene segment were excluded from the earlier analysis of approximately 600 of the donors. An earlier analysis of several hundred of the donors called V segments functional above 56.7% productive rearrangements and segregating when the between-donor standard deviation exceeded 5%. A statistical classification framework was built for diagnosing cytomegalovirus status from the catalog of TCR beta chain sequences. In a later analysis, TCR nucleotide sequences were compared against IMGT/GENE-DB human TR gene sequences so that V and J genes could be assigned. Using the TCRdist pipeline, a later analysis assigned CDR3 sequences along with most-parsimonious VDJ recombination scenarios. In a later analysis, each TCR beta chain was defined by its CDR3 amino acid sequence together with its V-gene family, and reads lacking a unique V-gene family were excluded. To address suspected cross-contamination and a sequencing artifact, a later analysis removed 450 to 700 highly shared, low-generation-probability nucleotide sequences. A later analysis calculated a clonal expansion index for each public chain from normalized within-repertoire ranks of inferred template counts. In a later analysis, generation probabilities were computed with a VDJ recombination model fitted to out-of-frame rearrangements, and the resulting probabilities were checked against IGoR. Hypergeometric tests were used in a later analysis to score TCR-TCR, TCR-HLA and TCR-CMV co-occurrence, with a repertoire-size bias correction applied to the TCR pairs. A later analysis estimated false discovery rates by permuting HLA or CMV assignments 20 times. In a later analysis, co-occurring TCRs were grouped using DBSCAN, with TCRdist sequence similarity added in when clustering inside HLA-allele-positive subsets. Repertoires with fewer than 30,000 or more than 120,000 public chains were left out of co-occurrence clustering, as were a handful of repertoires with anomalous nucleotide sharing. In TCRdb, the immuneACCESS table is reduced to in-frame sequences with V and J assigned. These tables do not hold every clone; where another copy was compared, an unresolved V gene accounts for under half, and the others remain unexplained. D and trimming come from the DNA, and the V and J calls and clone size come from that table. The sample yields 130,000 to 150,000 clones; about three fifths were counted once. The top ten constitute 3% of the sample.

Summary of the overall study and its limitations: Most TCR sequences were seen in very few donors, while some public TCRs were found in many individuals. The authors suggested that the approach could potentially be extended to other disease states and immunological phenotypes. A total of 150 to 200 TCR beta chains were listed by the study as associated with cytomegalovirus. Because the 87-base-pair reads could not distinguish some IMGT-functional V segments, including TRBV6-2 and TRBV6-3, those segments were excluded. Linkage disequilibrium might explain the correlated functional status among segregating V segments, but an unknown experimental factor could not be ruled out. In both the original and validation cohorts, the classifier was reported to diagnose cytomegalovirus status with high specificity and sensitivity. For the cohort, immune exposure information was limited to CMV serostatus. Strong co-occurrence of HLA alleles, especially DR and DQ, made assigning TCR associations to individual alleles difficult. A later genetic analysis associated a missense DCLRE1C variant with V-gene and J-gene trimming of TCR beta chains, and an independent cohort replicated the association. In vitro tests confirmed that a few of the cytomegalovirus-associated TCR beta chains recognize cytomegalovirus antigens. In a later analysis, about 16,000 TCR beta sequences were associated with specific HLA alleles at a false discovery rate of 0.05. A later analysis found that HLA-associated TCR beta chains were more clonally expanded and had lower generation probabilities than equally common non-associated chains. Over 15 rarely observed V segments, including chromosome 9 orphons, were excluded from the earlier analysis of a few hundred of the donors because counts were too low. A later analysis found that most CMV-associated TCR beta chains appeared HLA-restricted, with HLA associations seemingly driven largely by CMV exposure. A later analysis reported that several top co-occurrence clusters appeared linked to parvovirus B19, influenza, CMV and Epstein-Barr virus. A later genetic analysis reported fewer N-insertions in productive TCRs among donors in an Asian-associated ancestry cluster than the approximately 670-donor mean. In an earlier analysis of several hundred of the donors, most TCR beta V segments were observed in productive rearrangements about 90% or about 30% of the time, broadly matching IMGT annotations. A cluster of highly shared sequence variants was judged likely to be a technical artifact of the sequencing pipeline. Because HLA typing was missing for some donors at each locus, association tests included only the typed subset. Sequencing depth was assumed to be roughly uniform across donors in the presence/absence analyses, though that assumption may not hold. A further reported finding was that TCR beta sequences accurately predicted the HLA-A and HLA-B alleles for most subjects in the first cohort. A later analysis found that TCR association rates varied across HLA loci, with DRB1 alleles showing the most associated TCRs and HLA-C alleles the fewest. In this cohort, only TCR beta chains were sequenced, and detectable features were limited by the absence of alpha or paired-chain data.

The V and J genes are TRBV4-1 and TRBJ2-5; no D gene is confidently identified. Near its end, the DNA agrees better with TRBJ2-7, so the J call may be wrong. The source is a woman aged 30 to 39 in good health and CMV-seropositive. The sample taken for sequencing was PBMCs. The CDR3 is CASSQDRVLHEQYF. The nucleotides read TGCGCCAGCAGCCAAGACCGGGTTTTACACGAGCAGTACTTC.